This entry lists 21 T cell receptor beta chains sequenced from one sample in a study of cytotoxic CD8 clonotypes in ibrutinib-treated CLL. Clones were read by immunoSEQ multiplex PCR, and TCRdb kept only the in-frame ones, dropping some. The top ten hold 13% of the sample, which has about 200,000 clones, over 60% seen once. Sequencing used PBMCs, obtained after 24 months of ibrutinib treatment. The receptors originated from a human donor with chronic lymphocytic leukemia.

This clone occurred once. The rearrangement joins TRBV4-3 to TRBJ2-7; possible D gene TRBD1, 7 bases. This CDR3 is built from 15 residues. CDR1 is LGHNA, CDR2 YSLEER, per germline. The V end was cut by 1 base, the J end by 3 bases, with 13 bases between. The CDR3, as DNA: TGCGCCAGCAGCCAAGCGTTCAGGGGGGTCTACGAGCAGTACTTC. It is translated as CASSQAFRGVYEQYF.

The rearrangement links TRBV5-1 to TRBJ2-7, with 7 bases lining up with TRBD1. Trimming at V came to 4 bases and at J to 6 bases, leaving 10 bases not matched to a gene. The CDR3 is 14 amino acids. Germline lookup yields CDR1 SGHRS and CDR2 YFSETQ. The CDR3 DNA reads as TGCGCCAGCAGCGCCGGGACAGAAACTGGCGAGCAGTACTTC. Translated: CASSAGTETGEQYF.

J is TRBJ1-3 and V is TRBV28; no clear D gene. Between the trimmed V and J ends, which lost 6 bases and 4 bases, there was a span of 13 bases. This CDR3 contains 14 residues. CDR1 and CDR2 from the germline V gene are MDHEN and SYDVKM. Here the CDR3 reads CASSVDIAGNTIYF. The CDR3 coding sequence is TGTGCCAGCAGCGTAGACATAGCCGGAAACACCATATATTTT.

J is TRBJ2-7 and V is TRBV4-2; no definite D call. The V gene lost 3 bases and the J gene lost 5 bases, with 11 bases spanning the gap. The germline V gene has CDR1 LGHNA and CDR2 YNFKEQ. The CDR3 loop spans 13 amino acids. The CDR3 nucleotides read TGTGCCAGCAGCCAGGCCCCTAGGGACGAGCAGTACTTC. Its translation is CASSQAPRDEQYF.

The chain carries TRBV11-2 and TRBJ2-7, with D possibly being TRBD2 (6 bases). The CDR3 covers 16 residues. Trimming stripped 5 bases from V and 2 bases from J, with 19 bases between. Germline loops: CDR1 SGHAT, CDR2 FQNNGV. The CDR3 coding sequence is TGTGCCAGCAGCCTGGCCGGGACTGGGAAAACCTACGAGCAGTACTTC. Translating gives CASSLAGTGKTYEQYF. The variable domain in full, completed from reference TRBV11-2 and TRBJ2-7, reads EAGVAQSPRYKIIEKRQSVAFWCNPISGHATLYWYQQILGQGPKLLIQFQNNGVVDDSQLPKDRFSAERLKGVDSTLKIQPAKLEDSAVYLCASSLAGTGKTYEQYFGPGTRLTVT.

The chain employs TRBV9 and TRBJ2-1, with TRBD2 matching 7 bases. V trimming: 6 bases; J trimming: 7 bases; junction bases outside the gene matches: 13. In germline, CDR1 is SGDLS, CDR2 YYNGEE. The CDR3 has 15 residues. CDR3 sequence (DNA): TGTGCCAGCACGAAGGGAGGGAGTGGGGCGAATGAGCAGTTCTTC. The encoded protein is CASTKGGSGANEQFF.

The chain has TRBV6-4 and TRBJ1-5; D is uncertain. The V and J ends lost 0 bases and 4 bases respectively, with 13 bases between them. Germline V lookup: CDR1 MRHNA, CDR2 SNTAGT. The CDR3 is 16 amino acids. CDR3 in DNA: TGTGCCAGCAGTGACTCGAGGCCCAGGCAAAATCAGCCCCAGCATTTT. Protein sequence: CASSDSRPRQNQPQHF.

This clone was detected once. The chain has TRBV4-3 and TRBJ2-3; the D is unclear. Germline V gene sequence: CDR1 LGHNA, CDR2 YSLEER. This CDR3 has 15 amino acids. The V end was cut by 0 bases, the J end by 2 bases, with 9 bases between. The CDR3 is CASSQEARNTDTQYF. CDR3 coding DNA: TGCGCCAGCAGCCAAGAGGCTCGAAACACAGATACGCAGTATTTT.

This chain joins TRBV7-9 and TRBJ1-2; tentative D call: TRBD1 (5 bases). The CDR3 covers 14 residues. From germline, CDR1 is SEHNR and CDR2 FQNEAQ (reference sequence). Trimming cost V 4 bases and J 4 bases, with 13 bases left between them. The CDR3 spells CASSSTGFGYGYTF. The CDR3 nucleotides read TGTGCCAGCAGCTCTACAGGTTTTGGCTATGGCTACACCTTC.

The chain combines TRBV7-2 with TRBJ1-2; no definite D call. Per the germline V gene, CDR1 is SGHTA and CDR2 is FQGNSA. CDR3 length equals 14 residues. The germline V and J ends were trimmed by 3 bases and 5 bases, with 13 bases remaining between them. CDR3 in amino acids: CASSFLRDGYGYTF. CDR3 nucleotide sequence: TGTGCCAGCAGCTTCCTTAGGGATGGGTATGGCTACACCTTC.

The CDR3 bases are TGTGCCAGCGCCCCAGGGTTGGACTATGGCTACACCTTC. Protein: CASAPGLDYGYTF. V gene TRBV6-1 combines with J gene TRBJ1-2; weak D call: TRBD1 (5 bases). Per germline, CDR1 MNHNS and CDR2 SASEGT. The CDR3 has 13 residues. Trimming left V 8 bases short and J 3 bases short, with 13 bases between.

CDR3 sequence (DNA): TGTGCCAGCAGTACCCGACTAGCGAGAAACTACGAGCAGTACTTC. Its protein product is CASSTRLARNYEQYF. The chain links TRBV28 to TRBJ2-7, with 8 bases lining up with TRBD2. V was clipped by 5 bases and J by 3 bases; unmatched bases: 9. The V gene's germline CDR1 is MDHEN and CDR2 SYDVKM. The CDR3 is 15 residues long.

The chain couples TRBV7-9 to TRBJ1-2; D unresolved. V was cut by 5 bases and J by 6 bases, with 7 bases left in between. Germline V lookup: CDR1 SEHNR, CDR2 FQNEAQ (reference sequence). The CDR3 sequence is 11 residues long. The CDR3 sequence: CASSLVDGYTF. The DNA for the CDR3 is TGTGCCAGCAGCCTAGTGGATGGCTACACCTTC.

The V and J genes are TRBV10-3 and TRBJ2-7; 7 nucleotides match TRBD1. J gave up 0 bases and V 6 bases, and 5 bases lay outside the gene matches. The CDR3 contains 14 residues. Germline CDR1 reads ENHRY; CDR2 reads SYGVKD. CDR3 bases: TGTGCCATCAGCTCGGGACAGAGCTCCTACGAGCAGTACTTC. As protein: CAISSGQSSYEQYF.

This chain links TRBV6-6 with TRBJ1-3; possible D gene TRBD1, 5 bases. The V gene lost 0 bases and the J gene lost 5 bases, with 11 bases spanning the gap. Germline V CDR1 and CDR2: MNHNY, SVGAGI (reference sequence). This CDR3 is 15 amino acids long. CDR3 sequence: CASSYSSTGRNTIYF. In DNA, the CDR3 is TGTGCCAGCAGTTACTCGTCCACAGGAAGAAACACCATATATTTT.

The chain combines TRBV30 with TRBJ2-7; 9 nucleotides align to TRBD2. From germline, CDR1 is GTSNPN and CDR2 SVGIG (reference sequence). Losses at the gene ends were 5 bases for V and 6 bases for J; bases not matched to a gene: 8. This CDR3 comprises 13 residues. The CDR3 region is CAWGYSGSFEQYF. CDR3 DNA: TGTGCCTGGGGCTATAGCGGGAGTTTCGAGCAGTACTTC.

V gene TRBV30 combines with J gene TRBJ1-2; 9 nucleotides line up with TRBD1. Germline V gene data show CDR1 as GTSNPN and CDR2 as SVGIG (reference sequence). This CDR3 is 15 amino acids long. Unmatched junction bases numbered 13, after V lost 6 bases and J lost 5 bases. CDR3 DNA: TGTGCCTGTAATAGCCCCCGGGACAGGGTGTATGGCTACACCTTC. Translated, it gives CACNSPRDRVYGYTF.

V usage is TRBV9 and J usage is TRBJ2-2; possibly TRBD1 for D (6 bases). Germline CDR1 reads SGDLS; CDR2 reads YYNGEE. The V end was cut by 7 bases, the J end by 0 bases, with 13 bases between. This CDR3 is 15 amino acids long. CDR3 bases: TGTGCCAGCGGAAGCACAGGGCCGAACACCGGGGAGCTGTTTTTT. This translates into CASGSTGPNTGELFF.

V gene TRBV7-2 combines with J gene TRBJ2-3; D gene uncertain. The CDR3 is made up of 14 amino acids. V lost 10 bases, J lost 1 base, and 15 bases lay in between. Germline loops: CDR1 SGHTA, CDR2 FQGNSA. CDR3 loop: CATAIGGGTDTQYF. The DNA for the CDR3 is TGTGCCACCGCGATTGGCGGAGGCACAGATACGCAGTATTTT.

There are a few counts of this clone. The rearrangement links TRBV9 to TRBJ2-1; D possibly corresponds to TRBD1 (5 bases). CDR1 and CDR2 from the germline V gene are SGDLS and YYNGEE. V was shortened by 2 bases and J by 4 bases, with 19 bases between the two germline ends. CDR3 size: 17 residues. In DNA form, the CDR3 reads TGTGCCAGCAGCGTTCACCCAGCACAGGCTAGGTACAATGAGCAGTTCTTC. Amino acid sequence: CASSVHPAQARYNEQFF.

DNA for the CDR3: TGTGCCAGCAGTCGAAATCCCGGGACAGGCTACTACGAGCAGTACTTC. This sequence encodes CASSRNPGTGYYEQYF. The rearrangement uses TRBV27 and TRBJ2-7; 8 bases match TRBD1. This CDR3 is built from 16 residues. Trimming cost V 5 bases and J 3 bases; bases outside gene matches: 12. The germline V gene has CDR1 MNHEY and CDR2 SMNVEV (reference sequence).